The clone carrying this T cell receptor (beta chain) was seen only once. What it binds is unknown. This table comes from immunoSEQ multiplex PCR, and its TCRdb copy is limited to in-frame clones, with some not included. The data hold around 40,000 clones, with about 83% observed a single time. Specified time point: week 11, during vaccination. With topical imiquimod, each dose of the vaccine consisted of 300 ug of mutant IDH1 20-mer peptide. The germline gives CDR1 SGHDT, CDR2 YYEEEE. Trimming cost V 4 bases and J 0 bases, with 13 bases left between them. The CDR3 is 15 residues long. The data were taken from a study of a mutant IDH1 vaccine in newly diagnosed glioma. Study at large: Vaccination started 4-6 weeks after radiotherapy alone, or with temozolomide cycles. Broader study findings: Pseudoprogression seemed unlinked to shifts in top peripheral T cell clonotypes.

The receptor was isolated from a man aged 35 to 55 with glioma. The V gene is TRBV5-6, the J gene TRBJ1-1, with D uncertain. The material sequenced was PBMCs, taken from a glioma patient whose treatment included an IDH1 peptide vaccine. CDR3 amino acids: CASSLPARVNTEAFF. The CDR3 DNA follows: TGTGCCAGCAGCCTACCGGCACGGGTGAACACTGAAGCTTTCTTT.